Listed below are T cell receptor beta chains from one sample, sequenced in a study of cytomegalovirus exposure and HLA in healthy donors. TCRdb keeps only in-frame clones here, not all; method: immunoSEQ multiplex PCR. The sample totals approximately 120,000 clones. Sequenced material: PBMCs. The source of these receptors is a man younger than 40 in good health and CMV-seronegative. The CDR3 runs from the conserved cysteine through the conserved F or W.

cdr3_aa j_call cdr3_length v_call
CASERTGGVAEAFF TRBJ1-1 14 TRBV6-5
CASSDFRTSNEQYF TRBJ2-7 14 TRBV6-1
CASSSYRGSETNEKLFF TRBJ1-4 17 TRBV7-6
CASSAGSYEQYF TRBJ2-7 12 TRBV7-8
CASSVGELNYEQYF TRBJ2-7 14 TRBV9
CASSLLGGTSGANVLTF TRBJ2-6 17 TRBV27
CASSIRTGPPFF TRBJ2-1 12 TRBV19
CASSSRGWAQETQYF TRBJ2-5 15 TRBV27
CASSPGQGPSYGYTF TRBJ1-2 15 TRBV18
CASSLRTANTEAFF TRBJ1-1 14 TRBV5-1
CASSPGQGGSYEQYF NA 15 TRBV5-1